The next 25 T cell receptor beta chains were all read from a single sample in a study of blood T cell repertoires in COVID-19. TCRdb keeps only in-frame clones here, not all; method: immunoSEQ multiplex PCR. The sample holds tens of thousands of clones, 88% seen once. What was sequenced was peripheral blood. These receptors originate from a man between 65 and 85 years old with acute or convalescent COVID-19.

The chain has TRBV28 and TRBJ1-2; no reliable D call. Between the trimmed V and J ends, which lost 2 bases and 2 bases, there was a span of 6 bases. Germline V gene lookup returns CDR1 MDHEN and CDR2 SYDVKM. The CDR3 covers 13 residues. CDR3 DNA sequence: TGTGCCAGCAGTTTAGTGCAGAACTATGGCTACACCTTC. Translated, it gives CASSLVQNYGYTF.

The chain employs TRBV18 and TRBJ1-1, with D tentatively TRBD1 (6 bases). This CDR3 contains 14 residues. Germline-derived CDR1 and CDR2 are KGHSH and LQKENI. V was pared by 3 bases and J by 5 bases, with 13 bases between. Here the CDR3 DNA reads TGTGCCAGCTCACCGCAACAGGGTAAAACTGAAGCTTTCTTT. The encoded protein is CASSPQQGKTEAFF.

This clone came up once. This CDR3 is CASSQDRTDFGHLRNSPLHF. CDR3 sequence (DNA): TGTGCCAGCAGCCAAGATCGTACAGACTTCGGACACCTAAGGAATTCACCCCTCCACTTT. V and J are TRBV14 and TRBJ1-6; D is possibly TRBD1 (5 bases). Germline lookup yields CDR1 SGHDN and CDR2 FVKESK. The CDR3 is 20 amino acids. V was trimmed by 0 bases and J by 7 bases, leaving 25 bases between them.

This clone has just a few counts. The chain employs TRBV6-5 and TRBJ1-2, with 7 bases that match TRBD1. V was clipped by 6 bases and J by 5 bases; unmatched bases: 6. Germline V lookup: CDR1 MNHEY, CDR2 SVGAGI. This CDR3 is built from 13 residues. CDR3 nucleotides: TGTGCCAGCAGGTCCCAGACAGGGTATGGCTACACCTTC. Translation gives CASRSQTGYGYTF.

To note about this clone: At the DNA level, this CDR3 is encoded by other sequences in the same sample as well. V gene TRBV4-1 combines with J gene TRBJ1-5; D is unresolved. Germline CDR1 reads MGHRA; CDR2 reads YSYEKL. CDR3 size: 15 residues. The V and J ends lost 1 base and 2 bases respectively, with 9 bases between them. The DNA of the CDR3 is TGCGCCAGCAGCCAAGGACGGGGTGGCAATCAGCCCCAGCATTTT. It is translated as CASSQGRGGNQPQHF.

The sample holds a few counts of this clone. This chain connects TRBV5-1 to TRBJ1-4; 9 nucleotides match TRBD1. In germline, CDR1 is SGHRS, CDR2 YFSETQ. This CDR3 region has 22 residues. The junction had 20 bases not matched to a gene; V was cut back by 2 bases and J by 0 bases. In DNA form, the CDR3 reads TGCGCCAGCAGCTTAACAGGGGGCGGATTCGTAGGGACTCTTGCAACTAATGAAAAACTGTTTTTT. This sequence encodes CASSLTGGGFVGTLATNEKLFF. Supplemented by reference TRBV5-1 and TRBJ1-4, the full variable domain reads KAGVTQTPRYLIKTRGQQVTLSCSPISGHRSVSWYQQTPGQGLQFLFEYFSETQRNKGNFPGRFSGRQFSNSRSEMNVSTLELGDSALYLCASSLTGGGFVGTLATNEKLFFGSGTQLSVL.

This chain joins TRBV12-5 and TRBJ2-1, with 7 positions matching TRBD2. CDR1 is LGHNT and CDR2 is FRNRAP in the germline V gene. The J segment lost 1 base and the V segment lost 5 bases, leaving 5 bases of the junction unmatched. CDR3 length equals 15 residues. The CDR3 spells CASGLGLSSYNEQFF. As DNA, the CDR3 is TGTGCTAGTGGTCTGGGACTATCTTCCTACAATGAGCAGTTCTTC.

The rearrangement links TRBV18 to TRBJ2-3; tentatively, D is TRBD1 (5 bases). The CDR3 is 14 amino acids. Trimming took 3 bases from V and 4 from J, leaving 11 bases between them. The germline V gene has CDR1 KGHSH and CDR2 LQKENI. The CDR3: CASSPTRAADTQYF. The CDR3 DNA reads TGTGCCAGCTCACCCACCAGGGCCGCAGATACGCAGTATTTT.

This chain joins TRBV4-1 and TRBJ2-2, with D uncertain. The V end was cut by 4 bases, the J end by 2 bases, with 11 bases between. The CDR3 covers 15 residues. The germline V gene has CDR1 MGHRA and CDR2 YSYEKL. This chain's CDR3 is CASSPTDFNTGELFF. CDR3 nucleotide sequence: TGCGCCAGCAGCCCGACCGACTTTAACACCGGGGAGCTGTTTTTT.

The rearrangement links TRBV11-3 to TRBJ2-7; TRBD1 matches 8 bases. Unmatched junction bases numbered 3, after V lost 5 bases and J lost 3 bases. The length of the CDR3 is 13 residues. CDR1 SGHNT and CDR2 YENEEA come from the germline V gene. CDR3 nucleotides: TGTGCCAGCAGCCGAGGGACAGGCTACGAGCAGTACTTC. This sequence encodes CASSRGTGYEQYF.

The chain carries TRBV28 and TRBJ1-4, with 7 bases matching TRBD1. CDR1 and CDR2 from the germline V gene are MDHEN and SYDVKM. V lost 5 bases and J lost 0; bases outside the gene matches: 12. This CDR3 has 18 amino acids. In DNA, the CDR3 is TGTGCCAGCAGTCCTTTCAGCAGGGGGGCGGCAACTAATGAAAAACTGTTTTTT. It translates to CASSPFSRGAATNEKLFF.

The chain has TRBV7-9 and TRBJ1-1; a possible D gene is TRBD1 (5 bases). The germline V gene has CDR1 SEHNR and CDR2 FQNEAQ (reference sequence). CDR3 length equals 12 residues. Trimming took 10 bases from V and 3 from J, leaving 12 bases between them. The CDR3 reads CATSGMDTEAFF. The CDR3 bases are TGTGCCACATCAGGGATGGACACTGAAGCTTTCTTT.

The chain links TRBV6-5 to TRBJ2-3, with 8 bases matching TRBD1. Germline CDR1 and CDR2: MNHEY and SVGAGI. The CDR3 is 15 amino acids. The J segment lost 3 bases and the V segment lost 6 bases, leaving 8 bases of the junction unmatched. This CDR3 reads CASSIHDRGTDTQYF. The CDR3 DNA follows: TGTGCCAGCAGCATACACGACAGGGGAACAGATACGCAGTATTTT.

This rearrangement joins TRBV5-5 to TRBJ1-2; 7 nucleotides line up with TRBD1. V was pared by 0 bases and J by 1 base, with 0 bases of the junction left unmatched. Germline CDR1 reads SGHKS; CDR2 reads YYEKEE (reference sequence). This CDR3 region has 14 residues. CDR3 amino acids: CASSLDRGNYGYTF. The CDR3 DNA reads TGTGCCAGCAGCTTGGACAGGGGTAACTATGGCTACACCTTC.

This chain joins TRBV2 and TRBJ2-3; TRBD1 agrees at 7 bases. The CDR3 covers 15 residues. V dropped 3 bases and J dropped 2; count of bases not matched to a gene: 5. Germline CDR1 SNHLY, CDR2 FYNNEI. The CDR3 region is CASSDLGQTTDTQYF. For the CDR3, the DNA is TGTGCCAGCAGTGATTTGGGACAGACCACAGATACGCAGTATTTT.

The chain couples TRBV5-4 to TRBJ1-6; TRBD1 matches at 7 bases. Germline V CDR1 and CDR2: SGHNT, YYREEE (reference sequence). The CDR3 has 14 residues. The V segment lost 0 bases and the J segment 7 bases; nucleotides outside the gene matches: 1. CDR3 bases: TGTGCCAGCAGCTTGGGCAGGGGGAATTCACCCCTCCACTTT. Translation gives CASSLGRGNSPLHF.

The V and J genes are TRBV27 and TRBJ2-6; 10 bases agree with TRBD1. Trimming removed 6 bases from V and 2 bases from J; junction bases left unmatched: 4. Germline lookup yields CDR1 MNHEY and CDR2 SMNVEV (reference sequence). This CDR3 comprises 16 residues. The CDR3, as DNA: TGTGCCAGCAGATCCGGACAGGGGGCTGGGGCCAACGTCCTGACTTTC. Translated, it gives CASRSGQGAGANVLTF.

The chain is built from TRBV7-3 and TRBJ1-1; TRBD1 is a possible D gene (5 bases). The germline CDR1 and CDR2 sequences are SGHTA and FQGTGA. The CDR3 totals 15 residues. Trimming took 6 bases from V and 2 from J, leaving 16 bases between them. The CDR3 nucleotides read TGTGCCAGCAGACAAAACGCCGGGGGTAACACTGAAGCTTTCTTT. Its protein is CASRQNAGGNTEAFF.

In its sample, this clone is large. The chain employs TRBV9 and TRBJ1-3; D not certain. The germline CDR1 and CDR2 sequences are SGDLS and YYNGEE. V was clipped by 4 bases and J by 2 bases, with 13 bases between them. The CDR3 is made up of 15 amino acids. CDR3 residues: CASSLSGVAGNTIYF. In DNA form, the CDR3 reads TGTGCCAGCAGCCTCAGTGGTGTTGCTGGAAACACCATATATTTT.

V and J are TRBV6-5 and TRBJ2-1; the D gene is possibly TRBD2 (5 bases). CDR1 MNHEY and CDR2 SVGAGI come from the germline V gene. The CDR3 runs to 14 residues. With 6 bases removed from V and 4 bases from J, the gap between germline ends came to 13 bases. Here the CDR3 reads CASSPGNNYNEQFF. The DNA of the CDR3 is TGTGCCAGCAGCCCGGGAAATAATTACAATGAGCAGTTCTTC.

The rearrangement links TRBV19 to TRBJ1-5; the D is unclear. The CDR3 length is 13 residues. The germline CDR1 and CDR2 sequences are LNHDA and SQIVND (reference sequence). V shed 4 bases and J shed 4 bases, with 8 bases lying between them. Here the CDR3 DNA reads TGTGCCAGTAGTAACACAGCAAATCAGCCCCAGCATTTT. It codes for CASSNTANQPQHF. The variable domain in full, completed from reference TRBV19 and TRBJ1-5, reads DGGITQSPKYLFRKEGQNVTLSCEQNLNHDAMYWYRQDPGQGLRLIYYSQIVNDFQKGDIAEGYSVSREKKESFPLTVTSAQKNPTAFYLCASSNTANQPQHFGDGTRLSIL.

The rearrangement joins TRBV11-2 to TRBJ1-3; 8 bases are shared with TRBD1. Germline CDR1 SGHAT, CDR2 FQNNGV. The V and J ends lost 6 bases and 4 bases, in that order; junction bases with no gene match: 5. This CDR3 is built from 14 residues. CDR3 region: CASSRTGFGNTIYF. As DNA, the CDR3 is TGTGCCAGCAGTCGGACAGGGTTCGGAAACACCATATATTTT.

The rearrangement links TRBV19 to TRBJ2-7; TRBD1 is a possible D gene (5 bases). Germline CDR1 LNHDA, CDR2 SQIVND (reference sequence). This CDR3 has 16 residues. The germline V and J ends were trimmed by 3 bases and 2 bases, with 17 bases remaining between them. The CDR3 reads CASSIRGHLKTYEQYF. The CDR3 nucleotides are TGTGCCAGTAGTATCCGAGGACATTTAAAAACCTACGAGCAGTACTTC.

The chain couples TRBV10-3 to TRBJ2-1, with 10 bases lining up with TRBD1. V lost 2 bases to trimming and J lost 7 bases; unmatched junction nucleotides: 5. Germline V gene lookup returns CDR1 ENHRY and CDR2 SYGVKD. The CDR3 loop spans 15 amino acids. DNA of the CDR3: TGTGCCATCAGTGAGGGGGACAGGGGTTCAAATGAGCAGTTCTTC. Translated, it gives CAISEGDRGSNEQFF.

The rearrangement uses TRBV6-5 and TRBJ2-7, with D possibly matching TRBD1 (6 bases). The CDR3 length is 13 residues. Trimming cost V 6 bases and J 1 base, with 10 bases left between them. In germline, CDR1 is MNHEY, CDR2 SVGAGI. CDR3: CASRGAASYEQYF. CDR3 nucleotide sequence: TGTGCCAGCAGGGGGGCGGCTTCCTACGAGCAGTACTTC.